This is a list of T cell receptor beta chains from one sample in a study of T cell clonotyping in hematopoietic cell transplantation. Libraries were prepared by immunoSEQ multiplex PCR; TCRdb keeps only in-frame clonotypes and omits some of them. The sample yields more than 55,000 clones, around 94% seen once. The sequencing sample was made of peripheral blood mononuclear cells. The receptors stem from a man aged 45-65 years in good health. Some clones in this sample may be carry-over from other donors' samples. CDR3s include the opening cysteine and the closing phenylalanine or tryptophan.

>TRBV5-1|TRBJ1-2
CASTDLPGQEHGYTF
>TRBV11-2|TRBJ1-4
CASSLELTGVLFF
>TRBV27|TRBJ1-4
CASRTGGNEKLFF
>TRBV27|TRBJ2-3
CASSSGTGATDTQYF
>TRBV10-2|TRBJ2-7
CASSELGLAPLF
>TRBV29-1|TRBJ2-1
CSAHTLSGQFNEQFF
>TRBV7-3|TRBJ2-1
CASSSQGARFNEQFF
>TRBV28|TRBJ1-4
CASSPWDRGRSADVEKLFF
>TRBV30|TRBJ2-4
CAWSIWGRNIQYF
>TRBV27|TRBJ2-7
CASSLLASGSSYEQYF
>TRBV5-1|TRBJ1-4
CASSDAPGSSEKLFF
>TRBV2|TRBJ2-1
CASNGQGWDEQFF
>TRBV6-1|TRBJ2-3
CASSEGRGPSTDTQYF
>TRBV4-1|TRBJ2-3
CASSQDGTTQDTQYF
>TRBV5-8|TRBJ1-2
CASSLVGRTGGYTF
>TRBV5-1|TRBJ2-7
CASSFSGDYEQYF
>TRBV7-6|TRBJ2-2
CASSLGPVTGELFF
>TRBV7-8|TRBJ2-5
CASRMRGLGTQYF
>TRBV5-6|TRBJ1-3
CASSLARQTSSGNTIYF
>TRBV7-3|TRBJ2-3
CASSSRLADTQYF
>TRBV7-3|TRBJ2-1
CASSSQPSGSSGLGYEQFF
>TRBV5-4|TRBJ2-7
CASSFLADSYEQYF
>TRBV7-6|TRBJ1-1
CASSLITENTEAFF
>TRBV19|TRBJ2-2
CASSIPLGLTNTGELFF
>TRBV7-2|TRBJ2-1
CASSFADEQFF
>TRBV7-2|TRBJ2-7
CASSLSDSGGYSSYEQYF
>TRBV29-1|TRBJ1-5
CSVCTESNQPQHF
>TRBV9|TRBJ1-1
CASSPLSEAFF
>TRBV28|TRBJ1-4
CASRVTSLTGEKLFF
>TRBV30|TRBJ2-3
CAWTSTSGSTDTQYF
>TRBV11-2|TRBJ2-1
CASSSRASGFSYNEQFF
>TRBV27|TRBJ2-5
CASSLGGQGRETQYF
>TRBV7-2|TRBJ2-2
CASSPLWNRAGELFF
>TRBV4-3|TRBJ1-1
CASSQQGRGDTEAFF
>TRBV4-2|TRBJ2-7
CASSSPGDRPGIYEQYF
>TRBV19|TRBJ2-5
CASTQVGGPDETQYF
>TRBV2|TRBJ2-7
CASGGGTGTEQYF
>TRBV5-6|TRBJ1-1
CASSLQTPEAFF